This T cell receptor beta chain comes out of a study of T cell repertoires in cytomegalovirus infection. Across the study: Matching HLA type and CMV infection were both indicated by public TCR beta signatures. Whole-study findings and limits: Of the TCR beta families, the public ones yielded a cumulative frequency that identified carriers of CMV plus the relevant HLA. Ex vivo responses were dominated by HLA-C-restricted CMV-specific TCR beta clonotypes.

Concerning this clonotype itself: Its cognate antigen is unknown.

TCRdb passed the reads through MiXCR, listing each CDR3 protein once. The profile shows 370,000 or so distinct CDR3 sequences, about 34% of them singletons. CDR1 is SGHTA, CDR2 FQGNSA, per germline. J gave up 9 bases and V 0 bases, and 12 bases lay outside the gene matches. The CDR3 extends over 19 amino acids. The receptor was isolated from a human donor in good health (CMV status not recorded). Some clones in this sample may be carry-over from other donors' samples. The sequenced sample was cultured PBMCs, obtained from culture after CMV antigen stimulation. The chain links TRBV7-2 to TRBJ2-1; 15 positions agree with TRBD2. CDR3 bases: TGTGCCAGCAGCTTAGCCCCTCGGACTAGCGGGGGGGGGTCAGGTGAGCAGTTCTTC. Residues: CASSLAPRTSGGGSGEQFF.